One sample yielded the 18 T cell receptor beta chains listed below, sequenced in a study of T cell repertoires in cytomegalovirus infection. TCRdb processed the reads anew with MiXCR; each CDR3 protein has one entry. This repertoire shows more than 150,000 distinct CDR3 sequences, roughly 20% found once; its top ten account for around 3.1%. The specimen sequenced was PBMCs. The receptors come from a human donor in good health (CMV status not recorded). Some clones in this sample may be carry-over from other donors' samples.

The CDR3 sequence: CSATREANYGYTF. DNA of the CDR3: TGCAGTGCTACCCGAGAAGCTAACTATGGCTACACCTTC. V and J are TRBV20-1 and TRBJ1-2; D gene unclear. Germline CDR1 reads DFQATT; CDR2 reads SNEGSKA (reference sequence). The CDR3 covers 13 residues. Trimming took 4 bases from V and 0 from J, leaving 9 bases between them.

This rearrangement joins TRBV6-1 to TRBJ2-1, with TRBD2 identical over 9 bases. Germline V CDR1 and CDR2: MNHNS, SASEGT. The CDR3 extends over 15 amino acids. Trimming took 2 bases from V and 5 from J; bases not matched to a gene: 4. CDR3 nucleotide sequence: TGTGCCAGCAGTGAACTAGCGGGGCCAAACAATGAGCAGTTCTTC. It yields the protein CASSELAGPNNEQFF.

The genes are TRBV20-1 and TRBJ2-1, with TRBD2 matching over 7 bases. Trimming cost V 1 base and J 0 bases; bases outside gene matches: 6. The CDR3 totals 16 residues. Germline V gene lookup returns CDR1 DFQATT and CDR2 SNEGSKA (reference sequence). This CDR3 reads CSARGGTKGSYNEQFF. CDR3 bases: TGCAGTGCTAGAGGAGGGACTAAGGGCTCCTACAATGAGCAGTTCTTC.

V usage is TRBV28 and J usage is TRBJ1-1, with 9 nucleotides matching TRBD1. CDR1 is MDHEN, CDR2 SYDVKM, per germline. This CDR3 region has 15 residues. Unmatched junction bases numbered 7, after V lost 5 bases and J lost 3 bases. The CDR3 DNA reads TGTGCCAGCAGTAACAGGGGGCTGAGGGACACTGAAGCTTTCTTT. Residues: CASSNRGLRDTEAFF.

The chain employs TRBV6-2 or TRBV6-3 and TRBJ1-5; a possible D gene is TRBD1 (6 bases). Germline-derived CDR1 and CDR2 are MNHEY and SVGEGT. The CDR3 is made up of 15 amino acids. V lost 6 bases and J 2 bases, leaving 14 bases between the germline ends. The DNA for the CDR3 is TGTGCCAGCAGCCCCGGGGGGCATGGCAATCAGCCCCAGCATTTT. It translates to CASSPGGHGNQPQHF.

The chain employs TRBV25-1 and TRBJ2-7, with TRBD2 identical over 9 bases. Germline CDR1 reads MGHDK; CDR2 reads SYGVNS. The CDR3 consists of 14 residues. The V and J ends lost 6 bases and 0 bases, in that order; junction bases with no gene match: 3. The chain's CDR3 is CASRAGGDSYEQYF. The CDR3 DNA sequence: TGTGCCAGCAGGGCGGGGGGGGACTCCTACGAGCAGTACTTC.

This clonotype was seen a few times. The J gene is TRBJ1-4, the V gene TRBV7-4; no clear D. The CDR3 totals 12 residues. Per germline, CDR1 SGHVT and CDR2 SQSDAQ. Trimming shortened V by 6 bases and J by 8 bases, and 10 bases separated the two germline ends. Written as DNA, the CDR3 is TGTGCCAGCAGTCCCCACCTCGAAAAACTGTTTTTT. Translation gives CASSPHLEKLFF.

Notes on this clonotype: This could be a read error, since a much larger clone is one nucleotide away. The CDR3 coding sequence is TGTGCCAGCAGCTTCGGGACAGGGAGTACTAAAGCTTTCTTT. It yields the protein CASSFGTGSTKAFF. The chain recombines TRBV7-6 with TRBJ1-1; TRBD1 matches at 9 bases. V gave up 3 bases and J gave up 9 bases; unmatched junction bases: 8. The V gene's germline CDR1 is SGHVS and CDR2 FNYEAQ. The CDR3 spans 14 residues.

The DNA for the CDR3 is TGTGCCAGCAGCTTAGGACGGAACCTGAACACTGAAGCTTTCTTT. This encodes CASSLGRNLNTEAFF. The genes are TRBV7-2 and TRBJ1-1; no clear D. The CDR3 contains 15 residues. Germline V gene data show CDR1 as SGHTA and CDR2 as FQGNSA. Trimming took off 1 base at V and 0 bases at J, with 9 bases between the two ends.

The gene calls are TRBV30 and TRBJ2-2; 11 nucleotides align to TRBD1. Germline V lookup: CDR1 GTSNPN, CDR2 SVGIG (reference sequence). The V and J ends lost 3 bases and 7 bases, in that order; junction bases with no gene match: 4. This CDR3 is 14 amino acids long. The CDR3 region has the DNA TGTGCCTGGAGAGGACAGGGGGCCATCGGGGAGCTGTTTTTT. As protein: CAWRGQGAIGELFF. The whole variable domain, remainder taken from reference TRBV30 and TRBJ2-2, is SQTIHQWPATLVQPVGSPLSLECTVEGTSNPNLYWYRQAAGRGLQLLFYSVGIGQISSEVPQNLSASRPQDRQFILSSKKLLLSDSGFYLCAWRGQGAIGELFFGEGSRLTVL.

V gene TRBV11-3 combines with J gene TRBJ2-5; the D is unclear. The V gene lost 1 base and the J gene lost 5 bases, with 11 bases spanning the gap. The CDR3 is 14 residues long. The V gene's germline CDR1 is SGHNT and CDR2 YENEEA. The CDR3 nucleotides read TGTGCCAGCAGCTTAGTTATGGCAGCCGAGACCCAGTACTTC. It yields the protein CASSLVMAAETQYF.

The rearrangement links TRBV5-1 to TRBJ2-1; D gene unclear. Trimming removed 2 bases at V and 0 bases at J, with 9 bases between. The CDR3 spans 15 residues. In germline, CDR1 is SGHRS, CDR2 YFSETQ. In DNA form, the CDR3 reads TGCGCCAGCAGCTTCGGGCTTGGCTCCTACAATGAGCAGTTCTTC. This codes for CASSFGLGSYNEQFF.

This clonotype was seen many times. The chain joins TRBV4-2 to TRBJ2-6, with D possibly matching TRBD2 (6 bases). CDR1 and CDR2 (germline): LGHNA, YNFKEQ. V lost 8 bases and J 2 bases, leaving 7 bases between the germline ends. This CDR3 is built from 13 residues. The CDR3 reads CASRGTGANVLTF. CDR3 DNA: TGTGCCAGCCGGGGGACTGGGGCCAACGTCCTGACTTTC.

This clonotype was counted at least ten times. The chain recombines TRBV12-3 or TRBV12-4 with TRBJ1-1; TRBD1 might be the D (6 bases). Trimming shortened V by 4 bases and J by 5 bases, and 11 bases separated the two germline ends. The length of the CDR3 is 13 residues. CDR3 nucleotide sequence: TGTGCCAGCAGTTACAGGGTAGGGACTGAAGCTTTCTTT. Translating it yields CASSYRVGTEAFF.

This clonotype has at least ten counts. J is TRBJ1-4 and V is TRBV7-8, with a possible D match to TRBD1 (6 bases). Between the trimmed V and J ends, which lost 5 bases and 6 bases, there was a span of 16 bases. Germline V gene sequence: CDR1 SGHVS, CDR2 FQNEAQ. CDR3 length equals 15 residues. For the CDR3, the DNA is TGTGCCAGCAGCCCGGGCAGGGGCGTCGATGAAAAACTGTTTTTT. The encoded protein is CASSPGRGVDEKLFF.

This clonotype showed up many times. The chain combines TRBV7-8 with TRBJ2-2; D possibly corresponds to TRBD2 (6 bases). V lost 5 bases, J lost 4 bases, and 20 bases lay in between. CDR3 length equals 17 residues. Germline loops: CDR1 SGHVS, CDR2 FQNEAQ. The CDR3 region is CASSPLGTSLFTGELFF. DNA for the CDR3: TGTGCCAGCAGCCCTCTAGGAACTAGCTTGTTCACCGGGGAGCTGTTTTTT. Filled out from reference TRBV7-8 and TRBJ2-2, the complete variable domain reads GAGVSQSPRYKVAKRGQDVALRCDPISGHVSLFWYQQALGQGPEFLTYFQNEAQLDKSGLPSDRFFAERPEGSVSTLKIQRTQQEDSAVYLCASSPLGTSLFTGELFFGEGSRLTVL.

This clonotype was detected a few times. This sequence joins TRBV19 and TRBJ1-3; D remains unclear. This CDR3 spans 15 amino acids. Germline-derived CDR1 and CDR2 are LNHDA and SQIVND (reference sequence). V was cut by 7 bases and J by 2 bases, with 15 bases left in between. CDR3 protein: CASTYQGKPGNTIYF. The CDR3 nucleotides read TGTGCCAGTACCTACCAAGGGAAGCCTGGAAACACCATATATTTT.

A note on this clonotype: Since a much larger clone is just one base distant, this may be a read error. This chain joins TRBV28 and TRBJ2-3; D ambiguous. The V end was cut by 4 bases, the J end by 2 bases, with 19 bases between. The CDR3 consists of 17 residues. CDR1 MDHEN and CDR2 SYDVKM come from the germline V gene. The CDR3 nucleotides are TGTGCCAGCAGTTGCGATCCCCACACCGGAGTCACAGATACGCAGTATTTT. Translation gives CASSCDPHTGVTDTQYF.